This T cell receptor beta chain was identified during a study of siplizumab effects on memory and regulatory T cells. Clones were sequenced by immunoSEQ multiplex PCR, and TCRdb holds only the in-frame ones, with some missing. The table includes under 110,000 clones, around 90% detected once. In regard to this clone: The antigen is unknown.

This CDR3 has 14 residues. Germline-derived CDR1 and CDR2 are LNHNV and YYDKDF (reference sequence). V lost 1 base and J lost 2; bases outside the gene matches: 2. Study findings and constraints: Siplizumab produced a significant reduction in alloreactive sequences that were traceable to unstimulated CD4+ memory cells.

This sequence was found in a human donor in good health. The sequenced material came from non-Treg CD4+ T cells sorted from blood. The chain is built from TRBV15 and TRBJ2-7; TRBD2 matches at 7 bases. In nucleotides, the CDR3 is TGTGCCACCAGCAGAGCGGGGGGAACCTACGAGCAGTACTTC. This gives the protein CATSRAGGTYEQYF.